The next 17 T cell receptor beta chains were all read from a single sample in a study of T cells expressing NK-cell markers (dated by TCRdb to about 2020). The library came from 5' RACE. The sequencer was an Illumina HiSeq 2000. With the reads reprocessed by TCRdb, a single entry stands for each CDR3 protein sequence and no DNA is reported. This sample's records show 500,000 or so distinct CDR3 sequences. Approximately 3.6% of the sample is taken by the ten largest. The sample consisted of blood T cells: a sorted CD56 or NKG2C T cell subset, CD4+ or CD8+ T cells, or bulk PBMC T cells (not recorded which). The receptor source for this set is a man aged 18 to 29 in good health. Donor details come from another sample of the same person, matched by shared clones.

The chain is built from TRBV4-3 and TRBJ1-1. Germline assignment: CDR1 LGHNA and CDR2 YSLEER. This CDR3 contains 14 residues. The CDR3 spells CASSQDTKNTEAFF.

This chain uses TRBV9 with TRBJ2-1. The CDR3 spans 17 residues. Germline V gene lookup returns CDR1 SGDLS and CDR2 YYNGEE. This CDR3 reads CASSVASQKEPYNEQFF. The complete variable domain, with remaining parts taken from reference TRBV9 and TRBJ2-1, reads DSGVTQTPKHLITATGQRVTLRCSPRSGDLSVYWYQQSLDQGLQFLIQYYNGEERAKGNILERFSAQQFPDLHSELNLSSLELGDSALYFCASSVASQKEPYNEQFFGPGTRLTVL.

This chain uses TRBV30 with TRBJ2-3. The germline V gene encodes CDR1 GTSNPN and CDR2 SVGIG (reference sequence). The CDR3 spans 13 residues. CDR3 protein: CAWSGSITDTQYF.

This CDR3 reads CSIAGTGSSYEQYF. V usage is TRBV29-1 and J usage is TRBJ2-7; TCRdb's D gene call, TRBD1, goes unchecked for lack of DNA. This CDR3 is 14 amino acids long. Germline V lookup: CDR1 SQVTM, CDR2 ANQGSEA.

The V gene is TRBV5-1, the J gene TRBJ2-1; there is no DNA to check the TCRdb D call of TRBD1. Looked up from germline, CDR1 is SGHRS and CDR2 is YFSETQ. The CDR3 is 15 residues long. The CDR3 sequence: CASSRNRDQYNEQFF. The entire variable domain, with the rest obtained from reference TRBV5-1 and TRBJ2-1, is as follows: KAGVTQTPRYLIKTRGQQVTLSCSPISGHRSVSWYQQTPGQGLQFLFEYFSETQRNKGNFPGRFSGRQFSNSRSEMNVSTLELGDSALYLCASSRNRDQYNEQFFGPGTRLTVL.

The V and J genes are TRBV6-1 and TRBJ2-7; TCRdb's D call of TRBD1 is untestable without DNA. The CDR3 consists of 14 residues. CDR1 and CDR2 from the germline V gene are MNHNS and SASEGT. The CDR3 spells CASRTRQLSYEQYF.

V is TRBV6-5 and J is TRBJ1-6; checking the TCRdb D call of TRBD1 is not possible without DNA. CDR1 and CDR2 (germline): MNHEY, SVGAGI. CDR3 size: 12 residues. CDR3 residues: CASRQGNSPLHF.

The chain joins TRBV9 to TRBJ2-5; the TRBD2 assignment by TCRdb is unverifiable without DNA. The CDR3 totals 16 residues. CDR1 SGDLS and CDR2 YYNGEE come from the germline V gene. The CDR3 spells CASSVASGRVHETQYF.

The chain has TRBV3-1 and TRBJ2-5; TCRdb gives TRBD1 as the D gene, but with no DNA this cannot be confirmed. This CDR3 has 17 amino acids. From germline, CDR1 is LGHDT and CDR2 YNNKEL (reference sequence). CDR3 protein: CASSQALGSRVEETQYF.

The chain uses TRBV12-3 or TRBV12-4 and TRBJ2-7. This CDR3 has 12 residues. The CDR3 sequence is CASSSIRGEQYF.

The V call is TRBV7-9, the J call TRBJ2-1; the TCRdb D gene call, TRBD1, has no DNA to confirm it. This CDR3 region has 15 residues. Germline V lookup: CDR1 SEHNR, CDR2 FQNEAQ (reference sequence). CDR3: CASSHPLLDYNEQFF.

The chain employs TRBV5-4 and TRBJ2-3; the D call from TCRdb, TRBD2, cannot be confirmed without DNA. Per the germline V gene, CDR1 is SGHNT and CDR2 is YYREEE (reference sequence). The CDR3 is 17 residues long. CDR3 region: CASSLGLGLAGSDTQYF.

The gene calls are TRBV7-9 and TRBJ1-2; TCRdb picks TRBD1, but there is no DNA to check that call. The germline gives CDR1 SEHNR, CDR2 FQNEAQ (reference sequence). The CDR3 sequence is 13 residues long. CDR3 loop: CASSPRQGSGYTF.

The V call is TRBV9, the J call TRBJ2-2; the D call from TCRdb, TRBD1, cannot be confirmed without DNA. This CDR3 spans 17 amino acids. CDR1 and CDR2 from the germline V gene are SGDLS and YYNGEE. CDR3 sequence reads: CASSTPRQGSNTGELFF.

This rearrangement joins TRBV5-1 to TRBJ2-5; TCRdb's D call, TRBD2, is unchecked because there is no DNA. Per the germline V gene, CDR1 is SGHRS and CDR2 is YFSETQ. CDR3 length equals 16 residues. This CDR3 reads CASSPGSGLIQETQYF. The entire variable domain, with the rest obtained from reference TRBV5-1 and TRBJ2-5, is as follows: KAGVTQTPRYLIKTRGQQVTLSCSPISGHRSVSWYQQTPGQGLQFLFEYFSETQRNKGNFPGRFSGRQFSNSRSEMNVSTLELGDSALYLCASSPGSGLIQETQYFGPGTRLLVL.

The chain carries TRBV28 and TRBJ2-7; TCRdb's assignment of TRBD1 cannot be checked, as there is no DNA. This CDR3 is 15 amino acids long. The germline CDR1 and CDR2 sequences are MDHEN and SYDVKM. The CDR3 reads CASSPGDLSSYEQYF.

The gene calls are TRBV20-1 and TRBJ1-5; lacking DNA, the TRBD1 call made by TCRdb goes unchecked. The CDR3 has 15 residues. Germline CDR1 is DFQATT and CDR2 is SNEGSKA (reference sequence). The CDR3 sequence: CSARMTVDSNQPQHF.